A single T cell receptor (beta chain) is shown here with its context. Its specificity is not known. This entry is derived from a study of Ad26.COV2.S vaccination and SARS-CoV-2 variants. Regarding the study as a whole: Post-vaccination spike-specific CD8+ and CD4+ T cell responses reportedly had substantial breadth. Total responses of T cells may have been underestimated by the analyses of TCR breadth and depth. Placebo recipients trailed vaccine recipients in spike-specific TCR breadth.

Sequenced by immunoSEQ multiplex PCR; TCRdb stores in-frame clones only, minus some. The sample comprises over 130,000 clones, 86% of which are singletons, and around 5% rests with the top ten. The CDR3 consists of 15 residues. Looked up from germline, CDR1 is MNHNS and CDR2 is SASEGT. J gave up 8 bases and V 0 bases, and 7 bases lay outside the gene matches. The V and J genes are TRBV6-1 and TRBJ2-1; 7 bases are shared with TRBD2. The sample consisted of peripheral blood, taken after recovery from COVID-19. The sequence derives from a human donor who had recovered from COVID-19. The DNA of the CDR3 is TGTGCCAGCAGTGAAGCCTGGCGGGGGTTGGATGAGCAGTTCTTC. Translated: CASSEAWRGLDEQFF.